This T cell receptor beta chain was captured in a study of blood T cell repertoires in COVID-19 (dated by TCRdb to 2020 to 2022). Describing the broader study: Collaborator samples came from the United States, Italy and Spain and covered acute and convalescent phases of COVID-19. The samples were drawn from the first 160 participants of the ongoing ImmuneRACE study and from 1,254 subjects provided by 6 global collaborators. Where available, HLA class I and class II types were obtained from metadata supplied by the sample provider rather than from assay-based typing. The prospective study material was composed of cDNA or gDNA derived from T cells, B-cell-depleted T cells, or PBMCs. The repertoires were made available in a free public database intended to serve as a resource for research on the immune response to SARS-CoV-2. Subjects who had been exposed to COVID-19, were actively infected with it, or had recovered from it provided the deeply sampled blood TCRbeta repertoires that made up the dataset. Nearly every sample came with metadata listing a de-identified subject ID, COVID-19 status, age in years and sex.

General conclusions and limits of the study: How much clinical and demographic metadata was included differed by source and by participant, and the metadata was provided uncurated.

The collaborating institutions used their own protocols to collect whole blood in K2EDTA tubes. Collaborator samples were shipped for TCRbeta analysis as frozen whole blood, isolated PBMCs, or DNA extracted from either sample type. About this clone: Its antigen has not been determined. There are no base qualities to consult, and no much larger clone falls within one base.

TCRbeta CDR3 regions were amplified from genomic DNA by means of the immunoSEQ Assay, a bias-controlled multiplex PCR. As for the original processing: The number of nucleated cells in each sample was estimated from the amplification of reference gene primers within the assay. Sequence reads were collapsed and filtered to measure the absolute abundance of every unique TCRbeta CDR3 rearrangement. For each sample, productive Simpson clonality was calculated as the square root of Simpson's diversity index across productive rearrangements. Entries here come from immuneACCESS through TCRdb and include only in-frame sequences with V and J called. Some clones fail to appear in such tables; in the studies checked, an unresolved V gene covers under half of the shortfall, and the cause of the remainder is unknown. V and J calls plus clone size are reproduced from that table; the DNA served to infer D and trimming. The sample table contains over 150,000 clones; only one count was recorded for 65% to 85% of them. The ten largest clones add up to under 3% of the sample.

V is reduced by 10 bases and J by 2 bases, leaving a spacing of 14 bases between them. Per the germline V gene, MDHEN is the CDR1 and SYDVKM is the CDR2. There are 13 amino acids in the CDR3, from cysteine to phenylalanine inclusive. Only the CDR3 portion is preserved as DNA: 39 bases, with reading frame beginning at the first base. Material: peripheral blood. The receptor was isolated from a woman aged 60-75 years with acute or convalescent COVID-19. The V and J segments used are TRBV28 and TRBJ1-2; TRBD1 could be the D gene, as 6 bases match. The CDR3 protein sequence reads: CATPGVTNYGYTF. The DNA reads TGTGCCACTCCAGGGGTTACGAACTATGGCTACACCTTC.